This TCR beta chain was captured in a study of T cell repertoires in cytomegalovirus infection. About the study: CMV epitopes in the study were HLA-C-restricted (recently identified) and HLA-B-restricted (well studied). Shared public TCR beta signatures pointed to both CMV infection and a matching HLA type.

This clonotype showed up many times. Antigen specificity is unknown. Notes on the study in general: Public TCR beta family frequency separated CMV-and-HLA carriers, including in an independent cohort. The study found HLA-C-restricted CMV-specific TCR beta clonotypes dominating the ex vivo response.

Germline-derived CDR1 and CDR2 are SGHTA and FQGNSA. Trimming shortened V by 5 bases and J by 7 bases, and 17 bases separated the two germline ends. The CDR3 has 14 amino acids. MiXCR, run by TCRdb on the reads, gives a single entry per CDR3 protein. The data show hundreds of thousands of distinct CDR3 sequences, with roughly a third seen just once and 18% held by the top ten. The sequencing here drew on cultured PBMCs, taken from culture after CMV antigen stimulation. The receptor was isolated from a human donor in good health (CMV status not recorded). Some clones in this sample may be carry-over from other donors' samples. This chain uses TRBV7-2 with TRBJ2-5; weak D call: TRBD2 (6 bases). This chain's CDR3 is CASSPGGGVGTQYF. The CDR3 DNA follows: TGTGCCAGCAGCCCCGGTGGCGGGGTAGGGACCCAGTACTTC. Based on the CDR3 plus reference TRBV7-2 and TRBJ2-5, the full variable domain is GAGVSQSPSNKVTEKGKDVELRCDPISGHTALYWYRQSLGQGLEFLIYFQGNSAPDKSGLPSDRFSAERTGGSVSTLTIQRTQQEDSAVYLCASSPGGGVGTQYFGPGTRLLVL.